This record concerns one T cell receptor beta chain sequence. Its specificity is not known. This entry belongs to a study of T cell responses to AZD1222 COVID-19 vaccine. The data were produced by immunoSEQ multiplex PCR, yet TCRdb's version contains in-frame clones alone and is incomplete. The sample yields under 150,000 clones, 85% to 95% seen once. Whole-study findings and limits: Spike-specific TCRs gained breadth and depth after people received two AZD1222 doses. All repertoire sampling was performed exclusively after the peak T cell response.

The source of this sequence is an adult who received the AZD1222 COVID-19 vaccine. The sequences come from peripheral blood, collected 28 days after the second AZD1222 dose.

For the CDR3, the DNA is TGTGCCAGCAGTTACGGGGCAGGCAGGGGGGATACGCAGTATTTT. Translating gives CASSYGAGRGDTQYF. This chain connects TRBV6-5 to TRBJ2-3, with TRBD1 matching 7 bases. The ends lost 2 bases at V and 6 bases at J; junction bases unmatched: 8. Germline V lookup: CDR1 MNHEY, CDR2 SVGAGI. The CDR3 runs 15 residues.